Listed below are T cell receptor beta chains from one sample, sequenced in a study of CD8 T cells in Susac syndrome. A single record per CDR3 protein comes from TCRdb applying MiXCR to the immunoSEQ multiplex PCR reads. Among approximately 190,000 distinct CDR3 sequences, approximately 95% were seen once, and the ten largest hold 0.1%. The material sequenced was CD4+ T cells from PBMCs. The receptors come from a human donor in good health. CDR3s include the opening cysteine and the closing phenylalanine or tryptophan. Fields, in order: D gene, J gene, clone size, V gene, CDR3 protein, CDR3 DNA. The D gene is left open where the match is weak. Not all rows give a size; the values are once, few, many and, for expanded clones, a class.

NA,TRBJ1-5,NA,TRBV2,CASKVSNQPQHF,TGTGCCAGCAAAGTTAGCAATCAGCCCCAGCATTTT
NA,TRBJ2-1,NA,TRBV4-3,CASSQDGLGNNEQFF,TGCGCCAGCAGCCAAGACGGTCTGGGTAACAATGAGCAGTTCTTC
NA,TRBJ1-1,NA,TRBV12-3/TRBV12-4,CASSALPGGGTEAFF,TGTGCCAGCAGTGCTCTCCCTGGGGGGGGAACTGAAGCTTTCTTT
NA,TRBJ1-3,NA,TRBV12-3/TRBV12-4,CASNLDRTTGNTIYF,TGTGCCAGCAACTTAGACAGGACGACCGGAAACACCATATATTTT
NA,TRBJ2-3,NA,TRBV7-9,CASSVLGQTGTDTQYF,TGTGCCAGCAGCGTCCTCGGTCAAACAGGGACAGATACGCAGTATTTT
TRBD1,TRBJ1-2,NA,TRBV28,CASIRTGIALIVGYTF,TGTGCCAGCATCAGGACAGGGATAGCCCTAATCGTTGGCTACACCTTC
TRBD2,TRBJ2-5,NA,TRBV9,CASSASGGETQYF,TGTGCCAGCAGCGCGAGCGGGGGGGAGACCCAGTACTTC
NA,TRBJ2-3,NA,TRBV6-6,CASSVYDTQYF,TGTGCCAGCAGTGTATATGATACGCAGTATTTT
TRBD1,TRBJ1-5,NA,TRBV28,CANQDRGGQPQHF,TGTGCCAACCAAGACAGGGGCGGTCAGCCCCAGCATTTT
TRBD1,TRBJ2-3,NA,TRBV20-1,CSAGGQVSTDTQYF,TGCAGTGCCGGAGGACAGGTCAGCACAGATACGCAGTATTTT
NA,TRBJ1-1,NA,TRBV12-3/TRBV12-4,CASSRIGNTEAFF,TGTGCCAGCAGCCGGATCGGAAACACTGAAGCTTTCTTT
TRBD2,TRBJ2-3,NA,TRBV9,CASSVYGGGKPSTDTQYF,TGTGCCAGCAGCGTTTACGGCGGGGGTAAGCCTAGCACAGATACGCAGTATTTT
NA,TRBJ2-3,NA,TRBV9,CASSPSGQNTDTQYF,TGTGCCAGCAGCCCCTCGGGACAAAACACAGATACGCAGTATTTT
NA,TRBJ2-5,NA,TRBV27,CASSLFGTGFGETQYF,TGTGCCAGCAGCCTCTTCGGCACCGGCTTTGGGGAGACCCAGTACTTC
TRBD1,TRBJ1-5,NA,TRBV12-3/TRBV12-4,CASSPSGNRGRGPQHF,TGTGCCAGCAGTCCCAGCGGCAACAGGGGACGAGGGCCCCAGCATTTT
NA,TRBJ1-3,NA,TRBV10-3,CAISDEGLSGNTIYF,TGTGCCATCAGTGACGAGGGCCTCTCTGGAAACACCATATATTTT
NA,TRBJ2-1,once,TRBV7-8,CASSVSGRSSYNEQFF,TGTGCCAGCAGCGTTTCTGGGAGGAGCTCCTACAATGAGCAGTTCTTC
NA,TRBJ2-4,NA,TRBV5-1,CASSWKTGEEAKNIQYF,TGCGCCAGCAGCTGGAAAACAGGGGAGGAAGCCAAAAACATTCAGTACTTC
NA,TRBJ1-5,NA,TRBV7-2,CASSPRPGNQPQHF,TGTGCCAGCAGCCCTCGACCAGGCAATCAGCCCCAGCATTTT
NA,TRBJ2-3,once,TRBV7-2,CASSIDNYRTDTQYF,TGTGCCAGCAGCATCGACAATTACCGCACAGATACGCAGTATTTT
TRBD2,TRBJ2-3,NA,TRBV28,CASSPGTSGTDTQYF,TGTGCCAGCAGTCCCGGGACTAGCGGCACAGATACGCAGTATTTT
NA,TRBJ2-4,NA,TRBV9,CASSSNGENIQYF,TGTGCCAGCAGCTCTAACGGGGAAAACATTCAGTACTTC
TRBD2,TRBJ2-3,NA,TRBV30,CASERGTDTQYF,TGTGCCTCCGAGCGGGGAACAGATACGCAGTATTTT
TRBD2,TRBJ2-1,NA,TRBV3-1,CASSQAGTSNEQFF,TGTGCCAGCAGCCAAGCCGGGACTAGCAATGAGCAGTTCTTC
NA,TRBJ2-7,NA,TRBV7-2,CASSLARYEQYF,TGTGCCAGCAGCTTAGCACGGTACGAGCAGTACTTC
NA,TRBJ2-1,NA,TRBV28,CASSLEVGASSYNEQFF,TGTGCCAGCAGTTTAGAAGTGGGGGCCAGCTCCTACAATGAGCAGTTCTTC
NA,TRBJ1-1,NA,TRBV12-3/TRBV12-4,CASSAVNRNTEAFF,TGTGCCAGCAGTGCGGTAAACCGGAACACTGAAGCTTTCTTT
NA,TRBJ1-6,NA,TRBV11-2,CASSLGGRGSGSPLHF,TGTGCCAGCAGCTTAGGGGGGCGGGGAAGCGGTTCACCCCTCCACTTT
TRBD2,TRBJ2-1,NA,TRBV28,CASSSRLAGGLDEQFF,TGTGCCAGCAGTTCCCGACTAGCGGGGGGGCTCGATGAGCAGTTCTTC
NA,TRBJ2-7,NA,TRBV5-1,CASSLYGSSYEQYF,TGCGCCAGCAGCTTGTACGGGAGCTCCTACGAGCAGTACTTC
TRBD2,TRBJ2-5,NA,TRBV20-1,CSAGPLAGGETQYF,TGCAGTGCTGGTCCGCTAGCGGGGGGAGAGACCCAGTACTTC
NA,TRBJ1-1,NA,TRBV4-3,CASSQVRVFATYTEAFF,TGCGCCAGCAGCCAAGTCCGAGTTTTCGCGACGTACACTGAAGCTTTCTTT
NA,TRBJ1-4,once,TRBV29-1,CSVEARLLNEKLFF,TGCAGCGTTGAAGCGCGGCTGCTTAATGAAAAACTGTTTTTT
TRBD1,TRBJ1-5,once,TRBV24-1,CATSDSGTGASNQPQHF,TGTGCCACCAGTGACTCCGGGACAGGGGCTAGCAATCAGCCCCAGCATTTT
TRBD1,TRBJ2-7,NA,TRBV28,CASSFAPRGGRVGEQYF,TGTGCCAGCAGTTTCGCACCGAGAGGGGGCCGCGTCGGCGAGCAGTACTTC